This T cell receptor (beta chain) was captured by sequencing in a study of T cell responses to AZD1222 COVID-19 vaccine. Study-wide context: Combined were second doses at about 4 or about 12 weeks. General observations from the study: Nearly half of spike-specific TCRs reportedly target unmutated variant regions. Only six AZD1222 recipients tested seropositive at baseline.

Turning to this clone: The antigen is unknown.

The table came from immunoSEQ multiplex PCR; TCRdb's copy has only in-frame clones and leaves some out. This table holds 130,000 or so clones, more than 70% found once. The CDR3 spans 19 residues. Germline CDR1 reads SGHVS; CDR2 reads FQNEAQ. Losses at the gene ends were 3 bases for V and 3 bases for J; bases not matched to a gene: 13. Sequencing used peripheral blood, obtained on day 0 of AZD1222 vaccination. The clonotype originates from an adult in good health. The chain uses TRBV7-8 and TRBJ2-3; 12 nucleotides line up with TRBD2. The CDR3 sequence: CASSFSTLAGGPGTDTQYF. The CDR3 nucleotides are TGTGCCAGCAGCTTCTCCACCCTAGCGGGAGGGCCGGGAACAGATACGCAGTATTTT.